The 18 T cell receptor beta chains reported below all come from one sample, sequenced in a study of lymphopenia after photon versus proton radiotherapy. The protocol was immunoSEQ multiplex PCR, while the TCRdb copy is restricted to in-frame clones and leaves out a portion. The sample includes some 25,000 clones, over 80% of them seen just once. The sample consisted of peripheral blood, taken from a patient treated with photon-based radiotherapy. The origin of the receptors is a man aged 50 to 60 with gastric cancer.

The rearrangement joins TRBV19 to TRBJ2-4; the D call may be TRBD1 or TRBD2 (5 bases each). This CDR3 has 16 residues. V was shortened by 5 bases and J by 1 base, with 15 bases between the two germline ends. Germline-derived CDR1 and CDR2 are LNHDA and SQIVND (reference sequence). The CDR3 spells CASSPSGGRAKNIQYF. The DNA of the CDR3 is TGTGCCAGTAGTCCGAGTGGGGGAAGGGCCAAAAACATTCAGTACTTC.

The genes are TRBV6-1 and TRBJ2-3, with TRBD1 matching over 7 bases. This CDR3 region has 12 residues. Germline V lookup: CDR1 MNHNS, CDR2 SASEGT. Trimming took 7 bases from V and 3 from J; bases not matched to a gene: 1. The CDR3 DNA follows: TGTGCCAGCATGACAGGGACAGATACGCAGTATTTT. This encodes CASMTGTDTQYF.

Details on this clone: In this CDR3 the conserved last residue, phenylalanine or tryptophan, is missing, so a read error is likely. This sequence joins TRBV5-6 and TRBJ2-7; no reliable D call. The V end lost 1 base, the J end lost 6 bases, and 5 bases lay between the germline ends. The CDR3 extends over 11 amino acids. CDR1 SGHDT and CDR2 YYEEEE come from the germline V gene. CDR3 protein: CASSLRSEQYI. The CDR3 DNA follows: TGTGCCAGCAGCTTGCGAAGCGAGCAGTACATC.

In DNA form, the CDR3 reads TGTGCCAGCAGCTTCCGGGACAGGGACTACGAGCAGTACGTC. Encoded protein: CASSFRDRDYEQYV. The chain uses TRBV13 and TRBJ2-7; 9 bases are a match to TRBD1. This CDR3 region has 14 residues. Germline CDR1 is PRHDT and CDR2 is FYEKMQ (reference sequence). V lost 3 bases, J lost 3 bases, and 3 bases stayed unmatched.

V gene TRBV19 combines with J gene TRBJ1-2; TRBD1 might be the D (5 bases). There are 15 residues in the CDR3. Trimming cost V 3 bases and J 2 bases, with 13 bases left between them. Per germline, CDR1 LNHDA and CDR2 SQIVND (reference sequence). The CDR3 loop reads CASSIRTGQNYGYTF. The CDR3 DNA sequence: TGTGCCAGTAGTATCCGTACAGGACAAAACTATGGCTACACCTTC.

The chain employs TRBV2 and TRBJ2-3; D not resolved. CDR1 is SNHLY and CDR2 is FYNNEI in the germline V gene. V was cut by 6 bases and J by 10 bases, with 17 bases left in between. The CDR3 contains 13 residues. CDR3 sequence reads: CASSTVGIISQYF. DNA for the CDR3: TGTGCCAGCAGCACCGTCGGTATAATCTCGCAGTATTTT.

This sequence joins TRBV30 and TRBJ1-1; D is unclear. CDR1 is GTSNPN and CDR2 is SVGIG in the germline V gene (reference sequence). V was cut by 2 bases and J by 2 bases, with 9 bases left in between. This CDR3 comprises 13 residues. The CDR3 bases are TGTGCCTGGAGTCATCCAGGCAACACTGAAGCTTTCTTT. As protein: CAWSHPGNTEAFF. The variable domain in full, completed from reference TRBV30 and TRBJ1-1, reads SQTIHQWPATLVQPVGSPLSLECTVEGTSNPNLYWYRQAAGRGLQLLFYSVGIGQISSEVPQNLSASRPQDRQFILSSKKLLLSDSGFYLCAWSHPGNTEAFFGQGTRLTVV.

The V call is TRBV7-6, the J call TRBJ1-3; D not resolved. V dropped 6 bases and J dropped 4 bases, with 10 bases sitting between them. Germline assignment: CDR1 SGHVS and CDR2 FNYEAQ. The CDR3 spans 13 residues. The CDR3 is CASRTSGGNTIYF. For the CDR3, the DNA is TGTGCCAGCAGAACATCTGGCGGAAACACCATATATTTT.

This chain uses TRBV4-1 with TRBJ1-2; D is perhaps TRBD1 (6 bases). The V end lost 2 bases, the J end lost 7 bases, and 17 bases lay between the germline ends. The CDR3 loop spans 15 amino acids. CDR1 and CDR2 from the germline V gene are MGHRA and YSYEKL. In DNA form, the CDR3 reads TGCGCCAGCAGCCAAAGCCAGGGGAGCGTTTTTGGCTACACCTTC. Translated, it gives CASSQSQGSVFGYTF.

The chain has TRBV2 and TRBJ1-3; D is unclear. Germline CDR1 SNHLY, CDR2 FYNNEI. Trimming left V 6 bases short and J 2 bases short, with 8 bases between. This CDR3 comprises 13 residues. The CDR3 here is CASRDQPGNTIYF. For the CDR3, the DNA is TGTGCCAGCAGGGATCAACCTGGAAACACCATATATTTT.

The V gene is TRBV18, the J gene TRBJ1-2; 7 nucleotides line up with TRBD1. CDR3 length: 17 residues. With 2 bases clipped from V and 1 base from J, the junction kept 10 bases outside the gene matches. CDR1 and CDR2 from the germline V gene are KGHSH and LQKENI. CDR3 DNA sequence: TGTGCCAGCTCACCAGACAGGGCGAACCTTTTTAACTATGGCTACACCTTC. This sequence encodes CASSPDRANLFNYGYTF. The full variable domain, rest sourced from reference TRBV18 and TRBJ1-2, is NAGVMQNPRHLVRRRGQEARLRCSPMKGHSHVYWYRQLPEEGLKFMVYLQKENIIDESGMPKERFSAEFPKEGPSILRIQQVVRGDSAAYFCASSPDRANLFNYGYTFGSGTRLTVV.

V is TRBV5-1 and J is TRBJ1-4; TRBD1 agrees at 10 bases. V gave up 5 bases and J gave up 8 bases; unmatched junction bases: 12. CDR1 and CDR2 from the germline V gene are SGHRS and YFSETQ. The CDR3 consists of 16 residues. The CDR3 region has the DNA TGCGCCAGCAGGCAGGGACAGGGGAGGTCTCAGGAAAAACTGTTTTTT. This codes for CASRQGQGRSQEKLFF.

The genes are TRBV5-6 and TRBJ2-7; 10 bases agree with TRBD1. The CDR3 consists of 14 residues. V was clipped by 5 bases and J by 0 bases; unmatched bases: 2. CDR1 and CDR2 (germline): SGHDT, YYEEEE. Written as DNA, the CDR3 is TGTGCCAGCAGTCGGACAGGGGGCTCCTACGAGCAGTACTTC. The encoded protein is CASSRTGGSYEQYF.

V usage is TRBV6-5 and J usage is TRBJ2-3; 7 bases line up with TRBD1. J gave up 3 bases and V 6 bases, and 9 bases lay outside the gene matches. The CDR3 contains 15 residues. Germline V gives CDR1 MNHEY, CDR2 SVGAGI. The chain's CDR3 is CASSNTGVETDTQYF. In DNA, the CDR3 is TGTGCCAGCAGCAATACAGGGGTTGAGACAGATACGCAGTATTTT.

This chain links TRBV9 with TRBJ1-4; D is undetermined. Germline CDR1 SGDLS, CDR2 YYNGEE. Between the trimmed V and J ends, which lost 0 bases and 7 bases, there was a span of 10 bases. The CDR3 loop spans 14 amino acids. CDR3 nucleotide sequence: TGTGCCAGCAGCGTAGGCGGCGTTGGTGAAAAACTGTTTTTT. Amino acid sequence: CASSVGGVGEKLFF.

V gene TRBV5-1 combines with J gene TRBJ2-3, with D unresolved. With 0 bases removed from V and 3 bases from J, the gap between germline ends came to 8 bases. The CDR3 runs to 14 residues. CDR1 is SGHRS, CDR2 YFSETQ, per germline. CDR3 sequence (DNA): TGCGCCAGCAGCTTGGATGAGTGGACAGATACGCAGTATTTT. Protein sequence: CASSLDEWTDTQYF.

The rearrangement links TRBV9 to TRBJ2-3; 8 positions agree with TRBD2. The CDR3 is made up of 15 amino acids. The V segment lost 0 bases and the J segment 5 bases; nucleotides outside the gene matches: 5. Germline-derived CDR1 and CDR2 are SGDLS and YYNGEE. CDR3: CASSVATRGGDTQYF. The CDR3 nucleotides are TGTGCCAGCAGCGTAGCTACTCGGGGGGGAGATACGCAGTATTTT. The full variable domain, its missing parts supplied by reference TRBV9 and TRBJ2-3, is DSGVTQTPKHLITATGQRVTLRCSPRSGDLSVYWYQQSLDQGLQFLIQYYNGEERAKGNILERFSAQQFPDLHSELNLSSLELGDSALYFCASSVATRGGDTQYFGPGTRLTVL.

The genes are TRBV11-2 and TRBJ2-3; TRBD2 matches 12 bases. Germline CDR1 and CDR2: SGHAT and FQNNGV. With 5 bases clipped from V and 2 bases from J, the junction kept 8 bases outside the gene matches. The CDR3 consists of 17 residues. CDR3 region: CASSPWPSGGDTDTQYF. The CDR3 DNA reads as TGTGCCAGCAGCCCTTGGCCTAGCGGGGGGGACACAGATACGCAGTATTTT.